This T cell receptor beta chain originates from a study of T cell changes during pregnancy in multiple sclerosis. Sequencing was performed with immunoSEQ multiplex PCR; in TCRdb, only in-frame clones are kept and a portion is missing. The data contain around 40,000 clones, 92% of them seen just once; the ten biggest clones take up around 0.78%. The V gene's germline CDR1 is SGHRS and CDR2 YFSETQ. The trim removed 1 base at V and 5 bases at J, leaving 3 bases unmatched. CDR3 size: 13 residues. The chain has TRBV5-1 and TRBJ2-7, with 7 bases identical to TRBD2. The origin of this receptor is a female donor with multiple sclerosis, enrolled in a pregnancy study. The sample consisted of CD4+ T cells from peripheral blood mononuclear cells, taken in the third trimester of pregnancy. The CDR3 DNA reads TGCGCCAGCAGCTTGCAGGGAGGGGACGAGCAGTACTTC. It is translated as CASSLQGGDEQYF.